This entry lists 30 T cell receptor beta chains sequenced from one sample in a study of T cells in pancreatic ductal adenocarcinoma (TCRdb year 2017). Receptor libraries were prepared by the immunoSEQ multiplex PCR assay. As stored in TCRdb, this immuneACCESS dataset retains in-frame rearrangements with V and J assigned. A fraction of the clones does not appear; measured against another copy, unresolved V genes explain less than half of the discrepancy, and the remainder lacks a known reason. The sample table lists 100,000 or so clones, roughly 95% of them with a count of one. Roughly 3% of the sample goes to the ten largest clones. The selected pancreatic ductal adenocarcinoma patients had received surgery without neoadjuvant therapy. The sequenced material came from PBMCs. The receptors come from a human donor with pancreatic ductal adenocarcinoma.

The chain couples TRBV27 to TRBJ1-1, with D perhaps TRBD1 (5 bases). CDR3 length: 14 amino acids. Trimming pared 3 bases from V and 0 bases from J, leaving 8 bases between. The germline gives CDR1 MNHEY, CDR2 SMNVEV (reference sequence). The CDR3, as DNA: TGTGCCAGCAGTTTCGGGGGGGTGAACACTGAAGCTTTCTTT. Its protein is CASSFGGVNTEAFF.

This sequence joins TRBV4-2 and TRBJ2-7, with D perhaps TRBD2 (7 bases). The V end was cut by 3 bases, the J end by 0 bases, with 15 bases between. This CDR3 contains 16 residues. Germline V gives CDR1 LGHNA, CDR2 YNFKEQ. CDR3 protein: CASSHEKGGSSYEQYF. CDR3 DNA sequence: TGTGCCAGCAGCCATGAGAAGGGGGGGAGCTCCTACGAGCAGTACTTC.

The chain carries TRBV18 and TRBJ1-3; a possible D gene is TRBD1 (5 bases). CDR3 size: 16 residues. From germline, CDR1 is KGHSH and CDR2 LQKENI. V was shortened by 1 base and J by 0 bases, with 10 bases between the two germline ends. The DNA for the CDR3 is TGTGCCAGCTCACCACAGGGGCCGATCTCTGGAAACACCATATATTTT. Amino acids: CASSPQGPISGNTIYF.

Remarks on this clone: A read error may account for a junction end that differs from germline. The chain carries TRBV5-1 and TRBJ2-2; the match to TRBD2 covers 8 bases. The CDR3 is made up of 17 amino acids. Germline V gene lookup returns CDR1 SGHRS and CDR2 YFSETQ. CDR3 DNA: TGCGCCAGCAGTTTGGGGAGCGGGAGTCAGAACACCGGGGAGCTGTTTTTT. Protein sequence: CASSLGSGSQNTGELFF.

The chain employs TRBV9 and TRBJ2-7; TRBD2 matches at 7 bases. Trimming at V came to 3 bases and at J to 2 bases, leaving 5 bases not matched to a gene. The germline V gene has CDR1 SGDLS and CDR2 YYNGEE. This CDR3 has 14 amino acids. The CDR3 nucleotides are TGTGCCAGCAGCGGGGGACTAAGGCCCTACGAGCAGTACTTC. This encodes CASSGGLRPYEQYF.

This clone was recorded once. The V gene is TRBV27, the J gene TRBJ1-3, with D unclear. V was clipped by 5 bases and J by 0 bases, with 8 bases between them. The CDR3 loop spans 14 amino acids. Germline CDR1 MNHEY, CDR2 SMNVEV (reference sequence). This CDR3 reads CASSPRPSGNTIYF. The CDR3 nucleotides are TGTGCCAGCAGTCCCAGGCCCTCTGGAAACACCATATATTTT.

The chain uses TRBV5-4 and TRBJ2-3; tentative D call: TRBD2 (6 bases). V lost 5 bases to trimming and J lost 0 bases, with 13 bases between them. The CDR3 is 15 amino acids. CDR1 is SGHNT, CDR2 YYREEE, per germline (reference sequence). CDR3 region: CASSQSGPSTDTQYF. The CDR3, as DNA: TGTGCCAGCAGTCAAAGCGGGCCTAGCACAGATACGCAGTATTTT.

This clone was seen just once. The chain joins TRBV7-8 to TRBJ1-1, with 10 bases matching TRBD1. Unmatched junction bases numbered 4, after V lost 3 bases and J lost 3 bases. Germline V gives CDR1 SGHVS, CDR2 FQNEAQ. CDR3 length: 15 residues. The CDR3 is CASSFVTGGDTEAFF. CDR3 coding DNA: TGTGCCAGCAGCTTTGTGACAGGGGGCGACACTGAAGCTTTCTTT.

The chain couples TRBV7-2 to TRBJ2-2; 10 bases are a match to TRBD2. CDR1 and CDR2 from the germline V gene are SGHTA and FQGNSA. This CDR3 spans 16 amino acids. The trim removed 5 bases at V and 7 bases at J, leaving 10 bases unmatched. CDR3 nucleotides: TGTGCCAGCAGCCTAAGCGGGAGGGCCTCTCGCGGGGAGCTGTTTTTT. It encodes CASSLSGRASRGELFF.

The CDR3 loop is CASSLQGETQYF. The DNA for the CDR3 is TGTGCCAGCAGCCTACAGGGAGAGACCCAGTACTTC. The chain uses TRBV11-2 and TRBJ2-5, with a possible D match to TRBD1 (6 bases). The germline V gene encodes CDR1 SGHAT and CDR2 FQNNGV. Between the trimmed V and J ends, which lost 5 bases and 4 bases, there was a span of 8 bases. CDR3 length: 12 residues. The full variable domain, completed using reference TRBV11-2 and TRBJ2-5, is EAGVAQSPRYKIIEKRQSVAFWCNPISGHATLYWYQQILGQGPKLLIQFQNNGVVDDSQLPKDRFSAERLKGVDSTLKIQPAKLEDSAVYLCASSLQGETQYFGPGTRLLVL.

The rearrangement uses TRBV28 and TRBJ2-1; TRBD2 is a possible D gene (6 bases). Germline V gives CDR1 MDHEN, CDR2 SYDVKM. The V gene lost 5 bases and the J gene lost 3 bases, with 17 bases spanning the gap. The CDR3 covers 16 residues. The CDR3 sequence is CASSARAGILYNEQFF. In DNA form, the CDR3 reads TGTGCCAGCAGTGCTCGCGCGGGAATCCTCTACAATGAGCAGTTCTTC.

This clone was counted once. This chain links TRBV6-5 with TRBJ1-1; 8 positions match TRBD1. The germline gives CDR1 MNHEY, CDR2 SVGAGI. V lost 2 bases and J lost 6; bases outside the gene matches: 2. The CDR3 contains 13 residues. The DNA for the CDR3 is TGTGCCAGCAGTTACGGACAGGGAGCTGAAGCTTTCTTT. As protein: CASSYGQGAEAFF.

This clone was seen just once. The chain uses TRBV6-6 and TRBJ1-3, with D perhaps matching TRBD1 (6 bases). Per germline, CDR1 MNHNY and CDR2 SVGAGI (reference sequence). The length of the CDR3 is 15 residues. The ends were cut back, 8 bases at V and 0 bases at J, with 14 bases in the middle. The CDR3 protein is CASRTDRSSGNTIYF. In DNA form, the CDR3 reads TGTGCCAGCCGTACCGACAGGAGCTCTGGAAACACCATATATTTT.

The chain uses TRBV9 and TRBJ2-7; D remains ambiguous. Germline V gene data show CDR1 as SGDLS and CDR2 as YYNGEE. Trimming cost V 0 bases and J 4 bases, with 14 bases left between them. The CDR3 is made up of 15 amino acids. CDR3: CASSVGTNPTYEQYF. CDR3 in DNA: TGTGCCAGCAGCGTAGGTACTAATCCTACTTACGAGCAGTACTTC.

The chain recombines TRBV7-2 with TRBJ1-4, with D possibly matching TRBD1 (5 bases). The V and J ends lost 1 base and 4 bases respectively, with 16 bases between them. In germline, CDR1 is SGHTA, CDR2 FQGNSA. This CDR3 has 17 amino acids. The CDR3 sequence: CASSLGGRGTGNEKLFF. CDR3 DNA: TGTGCCAGCAGCTTAGGGGGTAGGGGCACGGGTAATGAAAAACTGTTTTTT.

This chain uses TRBV29-1 with TRBJ2-7, with 12 bases fitting TRBD1. CDR3 length equals 12 residues. The V segment lost 7 bases and the J segment 6 bases; nucleotides outside the gene matches: 4. The germline gives CDR1 SQVTM, CDR2 ANQGSEA. Here the CDR3 DNA reads TGCAGCGCCGGGGACAGGGGGCTCGAGCAGTACTTC. Its translation: CSAGDRGLEQYF.

V usage is TRBV18 and J usage is TRBJ2-1; D may be TRBD1 (5 bases). Trimming took off 3 bases at V and 3 bases at J, with 15 bases between the two ends. The CDR3 loop spans 16 amino acids. Looked up from germline, CDR1 is KGHSH and CDR2 is LQKENI. The CDR3 loop reads CASSPFSPQDYNEQFF. CDR3 bases: TGTGCCAGCTCACCTTTCAGCCCACAGGACTACAATGAGCAGTTCTTC.

The J gene is TRBJ1-4, the V gene TRBV5-1; D not certain. The CDR3 runs 15 residues. V lost 1 base and J 7 bases, leaving 14 bases between the germline ends. Germline V gene data show CDR1 as SGHRS and CDR2 as YFSETQ. CDR3 nucleotide sequence: TGCGCCAGCAGCTTGTCGGGAGGGCTGGGTGAAAAACTGTTTTTT. Translated: CASSLSGGLGEKLFF.

The chain recombines TRBV7-2 with TRBJ2-5; 7 bases line up with TRBD1. The CDR3 has 14 residues. The germline V gene encodes CDR1 SGHTA and CDR2 FQGNSA. J lost 4 bases, V lost 1 base, and 3 bases had no gene match. CDR3 region: CASSLGGQLETQYF. DNA of the CDR3: TGTGCCAGCAGCTTAGGGGGACAGTTAGAGACCCAGTACTTC.

This chain uses TRBV11-1 with TRBJ2-4; 7 positions agree with TRBD1. Germline V gene data show CDR1 as SGHAT and CDR2 as FQDESV (reference sequence). V lost 5 bases, J lost 5 bases, and 12 bases stayed unmatched. The length of the CDR3 is 16 residues. For the CDR3, the DNA is TGTGCCAGCAGCCCAACAGGGGCAAGCGGCGAAAACATTCAGTACTTC. Amino acid sequence: CASSPTGASGENIQYF.

The chain employs TRBV18 and TRBJ2-5, with D unresolved. Germline V lookup: CDR1 KGHSH, CDR2 LQKENI. V lost 5 bases, J lost 1 base, and 8 bases lay in between. The CDR3 is 13 residues long. The CDR3 region has the DNA TGTGCCAGCTCATCCGACATCCAAGAGACCCAGTACTTC. As protein: CASSSDIQETQYF.

This clone has just a few counts. This rearrangement joins TRBV7-9 to TRBJ1-1, with D unresolved. With 5 bases removed from V and 1 base from J, the gap between germline ends came to 8 bases. The V gene's germline CDR1 is SEHNR and CDR2 FQNEAQ (reference sequence). The CDR3 extends over 13 amino acids. The CDR3 sequence: CASSQIANTEAFF. CDR3 nucleotides: TGTGCCAGCAGCCAGATAGCGAACACTGAAGCTTTCTTT.

The chain couples TRBV27 to TRBJ2-7; possibly TRBD1 for D (5 bases). Deletions cut 5 bases from V and 2 bases from J, with 16 bases between. There are 15 residues in the CDR3. CDR1 and CDR2 from the germline V gene are MNHEY and SMNVEV (reference sequence). This CDR3 reads CASSPNQGSTYEQYF. The CDR3 DNA follows: TGTGCCAGCAGTCCAAATCAGGGAAGCACCTACGAGCAGTACTTC.

The chain uses TRBV7-2 and TRBJ2-7, with TRBD1 matching 8 bases. Losses at the gene ends were 0 bases for V and 2 bases for J; bases not matched to a gene: 3. Per germline, CDR1 SGHTA and CDR2 FQGNSA. The CDR3 totals 15 residues. CDR3 residues: CASSLATGATYEQYF. CDR3 DNA sequence: TGTGCCAGCAGCTTAGCGACAGGGGCCACCTACGAGCAGTACTTC.

This clone came up once. The rearrangement links TRBV18 to TRBJ2-5; 9 positions agree with TRBD2. Germline CDR1 KGHSH, CDR2 LQKENI. The CDR3 runs to 17 residues. Trimming at V came to 1 base and at J to 2 bases, leaving 8 bases not matched to a gene. CDR3 protein: CASSPRTPSGTQETQYF. The DNA of the CDR3 is TGTGCCAGCTCACCACGGACGCCTAGCGGGACGCAAGAGACCCAGTACTTC.

Only one count was recorded for this clone. The V gene is TRBV10-2, the J gene TRBJ2-3; unclear D gene. The V gene's germline CDR1 is WSHSY and CDR2 SAAADI. Trimming took off 7 bases at V and 5 bases at J, with 7 bases between the two ends. The length of the CDR3 is 11 residues. CDR3 amino acids: CASTREDTQYF. CDR3 DNA sequence: TGCGCCAGCACCCGAGAAGATACGCAGTATTTT.

J is TRBJ2-5 and V is TRBV5-1; TRBD1 agrees at 10 bases. V gave up 2 bases and J gave up 2 bases; unmatched junction bases: 3. The CDR3 has 15 residues. From germline, CDR1 is SGHRS and CDR2 YFSETQ. The CDR3 DNA reads TGCGCCAGCAGCTTCGGACAGGGGGGGCAAGAGACCCAGTACTTC. It codes for CASSFGQGGQETQYF.

The chain is built from TRBV5-6 and TRBJ2-5, with 9 bases that match TRBD1. This CDR3 has 15 residues. Germline CDR1 SGHDT, CDR2 YYEEEE. V lost 6 bases, J lost 1 base, and 7 bases stayed unmatched. As DNA, the CDR3 is TGTGCCAGCACCCCTATGGGACAGGGCCAAGAGACCCAGTACTTC. Protein: CASTPMGQGQETQYF.

The chain uses TRBV5-1 and TRBJ2-1; 8 nucleotides line up with TRBD2. Germline assignment: CDR1 SGHRS and CDR2 YFSETQ. This CDR3 has 16 residues. With V trimmed by 5 bases and J by 0 bases, 7 bases remained unmatched. CDR3 nucleotide sequence: TGCGCCAGCAGTTTTAGCGGGGCGAGCTCCTACAATGAGCAGTTCTTC. Translation: CASSFSGASSYNEQFF.

This chain connects TRBV25-1 to TRBJ2-3; D uncertain. This CDR3 has 15 amino acids. The V and J ends lost 1 base and 2 bases respectively, with 10 bases between them. The germline CDR1 and CDR2 sequences are MGHDK and SYGVNS. The CDR3 DNA reads as TGTGCCAGCAGTGAATGGAGCACTTTCACAGATACGCAGTATTTT. Its translation is CASSEWSTFTDTQYF.